What follows describes a single T cell receptor beta chain. The antigen is not known. The data stem from a study of identical twins. Overall study findings and caveats: The same donors were not followed; conclusions instead depended on cross-sectional statistical analysis.

From the 5' RACE reads, TCRdb called clonotypes with MiXCR, one entry per CDR3 protein. This table has roughly 480,000 distinct CDR3 sequences, roughly 26% appearing once. The same data also contributed to another study, on T cells expressing NK-cell markers. That investigation notes: The CD3+CD56-NKG2C+ fraction of several donors was likewise dominated by these clonotypes.

The source is a woman under 30 in good health. The sequenced material came from CD4+ T cells sorted from blood.

The CDR3 reads CASSEGPTVDTQYF. The CDR3, as DNA: TGTGCCAGCAGCGAGGGACCAACCGTAGATACGCAGTATTTT. This chain joins TRBV9 and TRBJ2-3, with D tentatively TRBD1 or TRBD2 (5 bases each). The CDR3 loop spans 14 amino acids. Between the trimmed V and J ends, which lost 3 bases and 5 bases, there was a span of 13 bases. In germline, CDR1 is SGDLS, CDR2 YYNGEE.